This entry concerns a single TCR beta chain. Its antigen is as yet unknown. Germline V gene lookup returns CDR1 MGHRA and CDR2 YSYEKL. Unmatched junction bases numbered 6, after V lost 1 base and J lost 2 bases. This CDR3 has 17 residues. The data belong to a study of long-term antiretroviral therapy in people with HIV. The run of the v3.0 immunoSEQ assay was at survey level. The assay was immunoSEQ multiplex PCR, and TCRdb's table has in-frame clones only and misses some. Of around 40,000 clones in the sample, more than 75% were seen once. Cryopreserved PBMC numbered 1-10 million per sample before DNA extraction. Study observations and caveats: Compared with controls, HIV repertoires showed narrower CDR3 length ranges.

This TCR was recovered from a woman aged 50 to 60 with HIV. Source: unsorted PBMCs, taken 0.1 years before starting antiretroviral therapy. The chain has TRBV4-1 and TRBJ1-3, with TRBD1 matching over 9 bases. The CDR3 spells CASSQGKTGGTGNTIYF. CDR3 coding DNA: TGCGCCAGCAGCCAAGGGAAGACAGGGGGGACTGGAAACACCATATATTTT.